This T cell receptor (beta chain) was sequenced in a study of CD8+CD57+ T cells in acquired aplastic anemia. Study-level background: Average DNA yield from sorted CD4+ and CD8+ cells was about 3 ug. Overall study findings and caveats: The number of CD8+ CDR3 sequences shared by patients and controls was twenty-nine. Any difference that existed in CD8+ Simpson's diversity between patients and controls was not significant.

This CDR3 region has 16 residues. V dropped 0 bases and J dropped 7; count of bases not matched to a gene: 6. Germline values: CDR1 SNHLY, CDR2 FYNNEI. Profiling that covered TCR beta VDJ and CDR3 relied on genomic DNA as its template. TCRdb re-analysed the reads in MiXCR, keeping a single row per CDR3 protein. The table has 250,000 to 350,000 distinct CDR3 sequences, roughly three fifths seen once; the top ten hold approximately 8%. With regard to this clonotype: Its antigen remains unknown.

The rearrangement uses TRBV2 and TRBJ2-1; TRBD2 aligns across 10 bases. The sequencing input was sorted CD4+, CD8+, or CD8+CD57+ T cells (not recorded which) from PBMCs. The clonotype was recovered from a human donor with severe aplastic anemia or a healthy control (not recorded which). The CDR3 spells CASSEARAGGRNEQFF. The CDR3 DNA is TGTGCCAGCAGTGAAGCGCGAGCGGGGGGGCGAAATGAGCAGTTCTTC.